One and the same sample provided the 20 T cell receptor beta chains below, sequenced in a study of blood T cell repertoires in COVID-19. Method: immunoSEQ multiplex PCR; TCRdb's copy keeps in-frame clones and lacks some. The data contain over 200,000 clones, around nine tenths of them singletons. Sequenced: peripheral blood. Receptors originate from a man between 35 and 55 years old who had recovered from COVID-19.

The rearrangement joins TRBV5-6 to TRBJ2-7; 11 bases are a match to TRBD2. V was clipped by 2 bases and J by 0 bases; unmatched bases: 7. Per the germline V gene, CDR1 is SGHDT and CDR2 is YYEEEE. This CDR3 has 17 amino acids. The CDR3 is CASSFLAGGASSYEQYF. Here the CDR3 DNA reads TGTGCCAGCAGCTTTCTAGCGGGGGGTGCTAGCTCCTACGAGCAGTACTTC.

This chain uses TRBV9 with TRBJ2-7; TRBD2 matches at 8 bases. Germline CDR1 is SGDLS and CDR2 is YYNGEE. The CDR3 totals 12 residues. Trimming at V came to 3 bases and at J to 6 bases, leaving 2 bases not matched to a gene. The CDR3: CASSAGTSEQYF. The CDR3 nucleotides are TGTGCCAGCAGCGCAGGGACTAGCGAGCAGTACTTC.

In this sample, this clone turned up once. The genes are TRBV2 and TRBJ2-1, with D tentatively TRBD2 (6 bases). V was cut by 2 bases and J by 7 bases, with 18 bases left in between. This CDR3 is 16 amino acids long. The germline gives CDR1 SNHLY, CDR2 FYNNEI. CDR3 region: CASSERERVYRNEQFF. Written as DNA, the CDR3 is TGTGCCAGCAGTGAAAGGGAGCGGGTCTATAGAAATGAGCAGTTCTTC.

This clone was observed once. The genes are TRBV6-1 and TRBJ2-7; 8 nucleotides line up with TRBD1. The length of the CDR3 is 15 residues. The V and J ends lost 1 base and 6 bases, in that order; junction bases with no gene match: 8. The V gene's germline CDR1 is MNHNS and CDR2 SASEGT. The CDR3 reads CASSEGDWTGSEQYF. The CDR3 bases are TGTGCCAGCAGTGAAGGGGATTGGACAGGGAGCGAGCAGTACTTC.

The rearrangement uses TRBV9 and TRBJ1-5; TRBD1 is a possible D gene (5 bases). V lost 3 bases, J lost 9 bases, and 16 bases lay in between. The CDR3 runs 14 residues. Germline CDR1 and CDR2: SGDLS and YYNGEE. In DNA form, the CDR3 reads TGTGCCAGCAGCGCTGGCGGAGCAGGGCGGCCCCAGCATTTT. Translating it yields CASSAGGAGRPQHF.

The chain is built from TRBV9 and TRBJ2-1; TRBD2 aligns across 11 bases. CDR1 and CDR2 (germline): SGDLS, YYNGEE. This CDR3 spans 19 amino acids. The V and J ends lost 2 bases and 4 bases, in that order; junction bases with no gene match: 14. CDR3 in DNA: TGTGCCAGCAGCGTCAACCCACTAGCGGGAGAACTGTCGTACAATGAGCAGTTCTTC. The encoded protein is CASSVNPLAGELSYNEQFF.

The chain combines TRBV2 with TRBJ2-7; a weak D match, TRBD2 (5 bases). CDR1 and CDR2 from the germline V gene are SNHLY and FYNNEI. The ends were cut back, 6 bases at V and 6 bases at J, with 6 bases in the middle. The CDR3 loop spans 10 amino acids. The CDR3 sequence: CASRRVEQYF. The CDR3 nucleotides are TGTGCCAGCAGGAGGGTCGAGCAGTACTTC.

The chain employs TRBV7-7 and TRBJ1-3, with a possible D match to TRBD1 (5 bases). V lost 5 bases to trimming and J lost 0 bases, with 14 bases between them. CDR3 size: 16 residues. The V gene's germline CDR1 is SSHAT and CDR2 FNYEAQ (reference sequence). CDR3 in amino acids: CASSPLDGGSGNTIYF. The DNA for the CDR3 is TGTGCCAGCAGCCCCCTGGACGGGGGCTCTGGAAACACCATATATTTT.

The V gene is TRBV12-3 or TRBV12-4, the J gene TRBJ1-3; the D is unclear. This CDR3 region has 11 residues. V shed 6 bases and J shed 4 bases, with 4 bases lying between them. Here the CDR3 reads CASRLGNTIYF. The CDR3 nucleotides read TGTGCCAGCAGGCTAGGAAACACCATATATTTT.

The CDR3 here is CASSEVISYEQYF. The CDR3 DNA reads TGTGCCAGCAGTGAAGTAATCTCCTACGAGCAGTACTTC. The V and J genes are TRBV6-1 and TRBJ2-7, with D hard to call. Trimming took 1 base from V and 0 from J, leaving 4 bases between them. Germline CDR1 MNHNS, CDR2 SASEGT. This CDR3 region has 13 residues.

The CDR3, as DNA: TGTGCCAGCAGGGGTAGCGGGAGGGGAACGGTCGAGCAGTACTTC. Its protein product is CASRGSGRGTVEQYF. V gene TRBV2 combines with J gene TRBJ2-7, with TRBD2 identical over 11 bases. With V trimmed by 6 bases and J by 6 bases, 10 bases remained unmatched. The CDR3 length is 15 residues. Per the germline V gene, CDR1 is SNHLY and CDR2 is FYNNEI.

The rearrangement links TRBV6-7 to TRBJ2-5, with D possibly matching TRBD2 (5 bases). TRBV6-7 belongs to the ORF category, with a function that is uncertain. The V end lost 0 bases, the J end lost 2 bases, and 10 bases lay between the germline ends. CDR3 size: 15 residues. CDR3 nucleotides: TGTGCCAGCAGTTACTCGGTCAGGACTCAAGAGACCCAGTACTTC. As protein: CASSYSVRTQETQYF.

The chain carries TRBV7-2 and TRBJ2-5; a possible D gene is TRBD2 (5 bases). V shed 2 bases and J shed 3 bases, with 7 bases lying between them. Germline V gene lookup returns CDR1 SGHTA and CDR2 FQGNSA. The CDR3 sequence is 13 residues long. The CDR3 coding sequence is TGTGCCAGCAGCTTAATGGGAGAAGAGACCCAGTACTTC. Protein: CASSLMGEETQYF. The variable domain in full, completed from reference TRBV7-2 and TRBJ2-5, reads GAGVSQSPSNKVTEKGKDVELRCDPISGHTALYWYRQSLGQGLEFLIYFQGNSAPDKSGLPSDRFSAERTGGSVSTLTIQRTQQEDSAVYLCASSLMGEETQYFGPGTRLLVL.

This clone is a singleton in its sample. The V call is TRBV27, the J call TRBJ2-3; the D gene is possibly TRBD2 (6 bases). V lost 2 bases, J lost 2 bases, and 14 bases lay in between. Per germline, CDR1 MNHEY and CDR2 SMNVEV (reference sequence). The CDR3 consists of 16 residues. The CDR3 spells CASSLTPGLLTDTQYF. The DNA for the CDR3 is TGTGCCAGCAGTTTAACGCCGGGACTCCTCACAGATACGCAGTATTTT.

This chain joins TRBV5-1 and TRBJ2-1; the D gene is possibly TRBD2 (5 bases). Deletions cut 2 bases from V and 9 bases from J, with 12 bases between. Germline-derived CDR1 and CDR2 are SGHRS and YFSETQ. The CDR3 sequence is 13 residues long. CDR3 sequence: CASSFGLSSEQFF. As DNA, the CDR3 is TGCGCCAGCAGCTTCGGACTCTCCTCTGAGCAGTTCTTC.

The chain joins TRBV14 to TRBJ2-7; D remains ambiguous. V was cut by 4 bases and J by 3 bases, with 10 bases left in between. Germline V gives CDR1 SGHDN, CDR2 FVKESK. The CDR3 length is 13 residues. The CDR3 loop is CASSPRSSYEQYF. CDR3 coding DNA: TGTGCCAGCAGCCCTCGGTCTAGCTACGAGCAGTACTTC.

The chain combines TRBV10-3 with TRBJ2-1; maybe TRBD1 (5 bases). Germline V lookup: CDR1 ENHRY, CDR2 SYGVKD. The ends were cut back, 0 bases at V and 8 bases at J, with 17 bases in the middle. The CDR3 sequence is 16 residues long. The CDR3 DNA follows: TGTGCCATCAGTGAGTCGAAATCCAGGGTCGTAGATGAGCAGTTCTTC. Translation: CAISESKSRVVDEQFF.

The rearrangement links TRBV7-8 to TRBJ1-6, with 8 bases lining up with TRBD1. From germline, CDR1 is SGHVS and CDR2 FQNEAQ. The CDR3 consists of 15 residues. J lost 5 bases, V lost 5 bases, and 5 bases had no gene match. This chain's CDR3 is CASSLTGADNSPLHF. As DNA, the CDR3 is TGTGCCAGCAGCCTGACAGGGGCGGATAATTCACCCCTCCACTTT.

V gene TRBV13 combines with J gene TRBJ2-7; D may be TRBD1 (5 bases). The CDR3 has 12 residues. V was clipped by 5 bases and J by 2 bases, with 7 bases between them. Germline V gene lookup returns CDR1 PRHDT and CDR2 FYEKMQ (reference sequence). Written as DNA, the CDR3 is TGTGCCAGCAGCACAGGCCCCTACGAGCAGTACTTC. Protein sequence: CASSTGPYEQYF.

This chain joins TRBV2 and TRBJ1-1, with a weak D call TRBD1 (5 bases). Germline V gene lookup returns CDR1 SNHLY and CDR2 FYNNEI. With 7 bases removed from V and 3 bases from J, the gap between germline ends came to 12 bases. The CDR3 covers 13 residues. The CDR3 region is CASTQTVDTEAFF. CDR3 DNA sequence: TGTGCCAGCACCCAGACAGTTGACACTGAAGCTTTCTTT.